This T cell receptor beta chain came from a study of CD8+CD57+ T cells in acquired aplastic anemia. Across the whole study: Sorted CD4+ and CD8+ cell DNA averaged around 3 ug. Findings of the study overall: Simpson's diversity of CD8+ cells was not significantly different in patients compared with controls. Patients and controls shared around 30 CD8+ CDR3 sequences.

Profiling of TCR beta VDJ combinations and CDR3 sequences used genomic DNA as template. TCRdb re-analysed the reads in MiXCR, keeping a single row per CDR3 protein. This sample has under 250,000 distinct CDR3 sequences, with around three fifths found just once. Patients selected for sequencing had displayed CD8+CD57+ cell expansion by flow cytometry. Concerning this clonotype: Its antigen is not identified.

This sequence was found in a human donor with aplastic anemia. The sequencing sample was made of sorted CD4+, CD8+, or CD8+CD57+ T cells (not recorded which) from PBMCs.

The CDR3 loop reads CASRWDGYNEQFF. In DNA, the CDR3 is TGTGCCAGCAGATGGGACGGGTACAATGAGCAGTTCTTC. The chain joins TRBV12-3 or TRBV12-4 to TRBJ2-1, with D tentatively TRBD1 or TRBD2 (5 bases each). This CDR3 is 13 amino acids long. The germline V and J ends were trimmed by 6 bases and 4 bases, with 10 bases remaining between them.